This TCR beta chain was identified in a study of cytomegalovirus exposure and HLA in healthy donors. Study in general: Later analysis reported that the approximately 120 validation repertoires shared the platform of the roughly 630 first-cohort repertoires.

The germline CDR1 and CDR2 sequences are SEHNR and FQNEAQ (reference sequence). The germline V and J ends were trimmed by 6 bases and 5 bases, with 11 bases remaining between them. The length of the CDR3 is 14 residues. Only in-frame clones appear in the TCRdb table, and some are missing; sequencing was by immunoSEQ multiplex PCR. The sample has about 150,000 clones; around 84% are singletons. The rearrangement uses TRBV7-9 and TRBJ1-6; the D gene is possibly TRBD1 (6 bases). The source of this sequence is a human donor in good health. The material sequenced was PBMCs. The chain's CDR3 is CASRSGVNNSPLHF. Written as DNA, the CDR3 is TGTGCCAGCAGATCAGGGGTTAATAATTCACCCCTCCACTTT.